These T cell receptor beta chains were read from a single sample in a study of T cell responses to AZD1222 COVID-19 vaccine. TCRdb keeps only in-frame clones here, not all; method: immunoSEQ multiplex PCR. This table has about 140,000 clones, about 91% appearing once. Sample: peripheral blood, taken on day 0 of AZD1222 vaccination. The receptors come from an adult in good health. Both conserved end residues are part of each CDR3. D genes are given only for firm matches. Part of the rows lack a size; the others show once, few, many or a class for expanded clones.

j_call: TRBJ2-1
d_call: NA
clone_size: NA
v_call: TRBV4-2
cdr3_nt: TGTGCCAGCAGCCAATCTGATAATGAGCAGTTCTTC
cdr3_aa: CASSQSDNEQFF

j_call: TRBJ1-3
d_call: NA
clone_size: NA
v_call: TRBV5-8
cdr3_nt: TGTGCCAGCAGTTGGGACTTCTCTGGAAACACCATATATTTT
cdr3_aa: CASSWDFSGNTIYF

j_call: TRBJ1-5
d_call: NA
clone_size: NA
v_call: TRBV6-5
cdr3_nt: TGTGCCAGCACCCCAAGTTCGTCTAGCAATCAGCCCCAGCATTTT
cdr3_aa: CASTPSSSSNQPQHF

j_call: TRBJ2-1
d_call: TRBD2
clone_size: NA
v_call: TRBV9
cdr3_nt: TGTGCCAGCAGCCCCGAGGCTAGCGGAGGGTACAATGAGCAGTTCTTC
cdr3_aa: CASSPEASGGYNEQFF

j_call: TRBJ2-3
d_call: NA
clone_size: NA
v_call: TRBV11-2
cdr3_nt: TGTGCCAGCAGCTTAAGAGGCGGTTATACGCAGTATTTT
cdr3_aa: CASSLRGGYTQYF

j_call: TRBJ2-2
d_call: TRBD2
clone_size: few
v_call: TRBV4-2
cdr3_nt: TGTGCCAGCAGCCAAGGACTAGCGGGAGGGAACACCGGGGAGCTGTTTTTT
cdr3_aa: CASSQGLAGGNTGELFF

j_call: TRBJ1-2
d_call: NA
clone_size: NA
v_call: TRBV6-1
cdr3_nt: TGTGCCAGCAGTGAAGGGCTCCCCTCAGGGGGCTACACCTTC
cdr3_aa: CASSEGLPSGGYTF

j_call: TRBJ1-2
d_call: TRBD1
clone_size: few
v_call: TRBV3-1/TRBV3-2
cdr3_nt: TGTGCCAGCCAAGGGGACAGTCGATATGGCTACACCTTC
cdr3_aa: CASQGDSRYGYTF

j_call: TRBJ2-5
d_call: TRBD1
clone_size: NA
v_call: TRBV5-1
cdr3_nt: TGCGCCAGCAGCTGGAGTACAGGGGACGCGGAGACCCAGTACTTC
cdr3_aa: CASSWSTGDAETQYF

j_call: TRBJ2-5
d_call: NA
clone_size: NA
v_call: TRBV27
cdr3_nt: TGTGCCAGCAGTTTAGGGGAGACCCAGTACTTC
cdr3_aa: CASSLGETQYF

j_call: TRBJ2-1
d_call: NA
clone_size: few
v_call: TRBV21-1
cdr3_nt: TGTGCCGAAGAGGAGAAGACAGGGAGTCGGAATGAGCAGTTCTTC
cdr3_aa: CAEEEKTGSRNEQFF

j_call: TRBJ2-5
d_call: TRBD1
clone_size: NA
v_call: TRBV7-7
cdr3_nt: TGTGCCAGCAGCTTTCAGGGGGCTCAAGAGACCCAGTACTTC
cdr3_aa: CASSFQGAQETQYF

j_call: TRBJ1-1
d_call: NA
clone_size: NA
v_call: TRBV5-1
cdr3_nt: TGCGCCAGCAGCTTGATGGGCTCGGTGAACACTGAAGCTTTCTTT
cdr3_aa: CASSLMGSVNTEAFF

j_call: TRBJ1-1
d_call: TRBD1
clone_size: NA
v_call: TRBV19
cdr3_nt: TGTGCCAGTATTGACTCTGGGTCAGGGGGGACTGAAGCTTTCTTT
cdr3_aa: CASIDSGSGGTEAFF

j_call: TRBJ2-3
d_call: NA
clone_size: NA
v_call: TRBV25-1
cdr3_nt: TGTGCCAGCAGTGATCACGGCGGGAGCACAGATACGCAGTATTTT
cdr3_aa: CASSDHGGSTDTQYF

j_call: TRBJ2-5
d_call: NA
clone_size: NA
v_call: TRBV28
cdr3_nt: TGTGCCAGCAGCACCCTATTAGAGACCCAGTACTTC
cdr3_aa: CASSTLLETQYF

j_call: TRBJ2-1
d_call: TRBD1
clone_size: NA
v_call: TRBV24-1
cdr3_nt: TGTGCCACCAGTGATTCTCTGGACAGGGCTTACGATGAGCAGTTCTTC
cdr3_aa: CATSDSLDRAYDEQFF

j_call: TRBJ1-3
d_call: NA
clone_size: NA
v_call: TRBV10-3
cdr3_nt: TGTGCCATCAGAAGGACAGAAGGATCGGGAAACACCATATATTTT
cdr3_aa: CAIRRTEGSGNTIYF

j_call: TRBJ1-2
d_call: NA
clone_size: NA
v_call: TRBV7-2
cdr3_nt: TGTGCCAGCAGCATGAGCGGGGCCTATGGCTACACCTTC
cdr3_aa: CASSMSGAYGYTF

j_call: TRBJ1-1
d_call: NA
clone_size: NA
v_call: TRBV2
cdr3_nt: TGTGCCAGCATTGGCCTGTTCACTGAAGCTTTCTTT
cdr3_aa: CASIGLFTEAFF

j_call: TRBJ1-2
d_call: NA
clone_size: NA
v_call: TRBV5-4
cdr3_nt: TGTGCCAGCAATAGGGCAGGGGAGGTACGCTACACCTTC
cdr3_aa: CASNRAGEVRYTF

j_call: TRBJ2-7
d_call: TRBD2
clone_size: NA
v_call: TRBV9
cdr3_nt: TGTGCCAGCAGCGCCCTGTGGAGCGGGAGTATCGACGAGCAGTACTTC
cdr3_aa: CASSALWSGSIDEQYF

j_call: TRBJ1-1
d_call: NA
clone_size: NA
v_call: TRBV6-5
cdr3_nt: TGTGCCAGCCGGTGGGGGAATGAGAAGGCTTTCTTT
cdr3_aa: CASRWGNEKAFF